The clone carrying this T cell receptor beta chain was recorded at least ten times. Antigen: not known. A quantitative 5'-RACE method, one with molecular barcodes, was used to make TCR beta libraries. TCRdb independently ran MiXCR on the 5' RACE reads; one entry per CDR3 protein. There are around 120,000 distinct CDR3 sequences in the sample; 12% to 15% occur only once, and 2.5% to 3% lies in the top ten. The sample originates from a study of CD8 T cells in ankylosing spondylitis. Findings and caveats of the study: Matched ankylosing spondylitis synovial fluid reportedly showed significant enrichment of disease-linked clones. Disease-linked clones were CD8+ and relatively rare in peripheral blood. Both synovial fluid and blood in reactive arthritis had previously been reported to carry some motif variants.

The length of the CDR3 is 16 residues. Germline V gene data show CDR1 as DFQATT and CDR2 as SNEGSKA (reference sequence). The V and J ends lost 6 bases and 2 bases respectively, with 19 bases between them. The source is a female donor with ankylosing spondylitis or in good health (not recorded which). Sequenced material: blood, either unsorted or a sorted T cell fraction (not recorded which). The V gene is TRBV20-1, the J gene TRBJ2-2, with a weak D call TRBD2 (6 bases). CDR3 bases: TGCAGTGCGAGGGGACTGCGGCGGGGTAACACCGGGGAGCTGTTTTTT. Amino acid sequence: CSARGLRRGNTGELFF.